This is a list of T cell receptor beta chains from one sample in a study of shared clonotypes between healthy human individuals. Using immunoSEQ multiplex PCR, the repertoire was profiled, and TCRdb retains in-frame clones only, with some absent. The sample consists of over a million clones, more than 75% of them appearing once. The sequenced sample consisted of memory CD4+ T cells from PBMCs. The receptors derive from a man aged 18 to 30 in good health. Some clones in this sample may be carry-over from other donors' samples. Each CDR3 is given with its conserved first and last residue. A D gene is named only where the DNA matches it firmly. Expanded clones are given a class, and other clones once, few, many or no size at all.

CDR3 length: 15
D gene: -
clone size: -
V gene: TRBV18
J gene: TRBJ1-5
CDR3 DNA: TGTGCCAGCTCACCCGCGCGGGGGGAATTTCAGCCCCAGCATTTT
CDR3 protein: CASSPARGEFQPQHF

CDR3 length: 11
D gene: -
clone size: many
V gene: TRBV20-1
J gene: TRBJ1-1
CDR3 DNA: TGCAGTGCTAGAGGGGTAGGTGGCGCTTTCTTT
CDR3 protein: CSARGVGGAFF

CDR3 length: 13
D gene: -
clone size: few
V gene: TRBV30
J gene: TRBJ1-1
CDR3 DNA: TGTGCCTTTGCCCCAGCGATGAACACTGAAGCTTTCTTT
CDR3 protein: CAFAPAMNTEAFF

CDR3 length: 15
D gene: TRBD1
clone size: -
V gene: TRBV28
J gene: TRBJ1-1
CDR3 DNA: TGTGCCAGCACCCGAAGACAGGGGAAGAGCACTGAAGCTTTCTTT
CDR3 protein: CASTRRQGKSTEAFF

CDR3 length: 16
D gene: -
clone size: -
V gene: TRBV18
J gene: TRBJ2-3
CDR3 DNA: TGTGCCAGCTCACCACCTGGGACGAGCTACACAGATACGCAGTATTTT
CDR3 protein: CASSPPGTSYTDTQYF

CDR3 length: 14
D gene: -
clone size: -
V gene: TRBV6-5
J gene: TRBJ1-2
CDR3 DNA: TGTGCCAGCAGTTACTCGGTGAGCGACTATGGCTACACCTTC
CDR3 protein: CASSYSVSDYGYTF

CDR3 length: 15
D gene: TRBD2
clone size: -
V gene: TRBV7-3
J gene: TRBJ2-3
CDR3 DNA: TGTGCCAGCAGCCCGGTGGGCCTAGCGGGCGATACGCAGTATTTT
CDR3 protein: CASSPVGLAGDTQYF

CDR3 length: 16
D gene: TRBD1
clone size: -
V gene: TRBV2
J gene: TRBJ2-2
CDR3 DNA: TGTGCCAGCAAACAGGGGCCCACTCAGTGGGCCGGGGAGCTGTTTTTT
CDR3 protein: CASKQGPTQWAGELFF

CDR3 length: 13
D gene: -
clone size: -
V gene: TRBV29-1
J gene: TRBJ2-5
CDR3 DNA: TGCAGCGTTGAATACCGGATCCAAGAGACCCAGTACTTC
CDR3 protein: CSVEYRIQETQYF

CDR3 length: 11
D gene: -
clone size: many
V gene: TRBV2
J gene: TRBJ2-7
CDR3 DNA: TGTGCCAGCAGCGAGTACTACGAGCAGTACTTC
CDR3 protein: CASSEYYEQYF

CDR3 length: 15
D gene: -
clone size: -
V gene: TRBV7-3
J gene: TRBJ2-1
CDR3 DNA: TGTGCCAGCAGCTTGGGGGTCACTGCCTACAATGAGCAGTTCTTC
CDR3 protein: CASSLGVTAYNEQFF

CDR3 length: 14
D gene: -
clone size: -
V gene: TRBV25-1
J gene: TRBJ2-7
CDR3 DNA: TGTGCCAGCAGTGCCCTGGGGAACATCTACGAGCAGTACTTC
CDR3 protein: CASSALGNIYEQYF

CDR3 length: 16
D gene: -
clone size: -
V gene: TRBV5-1
J gene: TRBJ2-1
CDR3 DNA: TGCGCCAGCAGCTTGGGCGCAGGGTCGGGCATGAATGAGCAGTTCTTC
CDR3 protein: CASSLGAGSGMNEQFF

CDR3 length: 12
D gene: -
clone size: -
V gene: TRBV4-2
J gene: TRBJ2-1
CDR3 DNA: TGTGCCAGCAGAGGGAGCTTTACTGAGCAGTTCTTC
CDR3 protein: CASRGSFTEQFF

CDR3 length: 11
D gene: -
clone size: -
V gene: TRBV7-8
J gene: TRBJ1-5
CDR3 DNA: TGTGCCAGCAGCTTTACCGGACCCCAGCATTTT
CDR3 protein: CASSFTGPQHF

CDR3 length: 17
D gene: TRBD1
clone size: -
V gene: TRBV6-1
J gene: TRBJ1-2
CDR3 DNA: TGTGCCAGCAGTGCACCAGCGACAGGGGTGTTGCGGTATGGCTACACCTTC
CDR3 protein: CASSAPATGVLRYGYTF

CDR3 length: 16
D gene: -
clone size: -
V gene: TRBV18
J gene: TRBJ2-2
CDR3 DNA: TGTGCCAGCTCACCATTTGAGACTAGGTCCGCCGGGGAGCTGTTTTTT
CDR3 protein: CASSPFETRSAGELFF

CDR3 length: 13
D gene: TRBD1
clone size: few
V gene: TRBV29-1
J gene: TRBJ1-1
CDR3 DNA: TGCAGCGTCGCGGGACAGGGGAACACTGAAGCTTTCTTT
CDR3 protein: CSVAGQGNTEAFF

CDR3 length: 15
D gene: -
clone size: once
V gene: TRBV4-3
J gene: TRBJ2-5
CDR3 DNA: TGCGCCAGCAGCCAAGACTCTACACCCGCGGCGACCCAGTACTTC
CDR3 protein: CASSQDSTPAATQYF

CDR3 length: 14
D gene: TRBD1
clone size: -
V gene: TRBV7-7
J gene: TRBJ1-5
CDR3 DNA: TGTGCCAGCAGCTTCGACAGGGGATTACAGCCCCAGCATTTT
CDR3 protein: CASSFDRGLQPQHF

CDR3 length: 13
D gene: -
clone size: -
V gene: TRBV7-2
J gene: TRBJ1-5
CDR3 DNA: TGTGCCAGCAGGTGGGCCGAGAATCAGCCCCAGCATTTT
CDR3 protein: CASRWAENQPQHF

CDR3 length: 14
D gene: -
clone size: -
V gene: TRBV27
J gene: TRBJ2-7
CDR3 DNA: TGTGCCAGCAGTTTATCGGTCCCGACGGGCGAGCAGTACTTC
CDR3 protein: CASSLSVPTGEQYF